The 13 T cell receptor gamma chains below come from one sample, sequenced in a study of gamma-delta T cells after stem cell transplantation. TCRdb re-analyzed the RT-PCR reads via CATT. The profile shows 3,000 to 3,500 gamma-chain clones, over 4% of them singletons. The sample consisted of gamma-delta T cells. These receptors were obtained from a human donor. It is not recorded whose cells these are; they may come from a transplant donor.

This clone was found a few times. V gene TRGV9 combines with J gene TRGJP. This CDR3 is 16 amino acids long. Germline V gene lookup returns CDR1 GITISATS and CDR2 ISYDGTV (reference sequence). Germline trimming cut 3 bases from V and 9 bases from J; bases unmatched to any gene: 8. CDR3 nucleotides: TGTGCCTTGTGGGAGACGTCCGGGTTGGGCAAAAAAATCAAGGTATTT. Translating gives CALWETSGLGKKIKVF.

Within the sample, this clone is medium-sized (0.01 to 0.1%). One end of the junction fails to match germline, which may point to a read error. The chain joins TRGV9 to TRGJP. Germline V lookup: CDR1 GITISATS, CDR2 ISYDGTV (reference sequence). The CDR3 loop spans 16 amino acids. Here the CDR3 reads CALWDGKELGKKIKVF. The CDR3 DNA is TGTGCCTTGTGGGATGGGAAAGAGTTGGGCAAAAAAATCAAGGTATTT.

The J gene is TRGJ1 or TRGJ2, the V gene TRGV8. Losses at the gene ends were 5 bases for V and 9 bases for J; bases not matched to a gene: 7. Germline V gene data show CDR1 as VENAVY and CDR2 as YDSYNSRV. This CDR3 contains 11 residues. In DNA form, the CDR3 reads TGTGCCACCTGGGGTGTCTGTAAGAAACTCTTT. Translated: CATWGVCKKLF.

This clone ranks as medium-sized. Other DNA sequences from this sample encode an identical CDR3 as well. This chain links TRGV2 with TRGJ1 or TRGJ2. V gave up 1 base and J gave up 3 bases; unmatched junction bases: 3. Per the germline V gene, CDR1 is EGSNGY and CDR2 is YDSYNSKV. CDR3 length equals 13 residues. The DNA of the CDR3 is TGTGCCACCTGGGACGGACCTTATTATAAGAAACTCTTT. It specifies CATWDGPYYKKLF.

This clone was detected only a few times. The likely explanation is a read error, given a far larger clone one base away. The genes are TRGV4 and TRGJ1 or TRGJ2. The CDR3 has 12 residues. Germline CDR1 reads EGSTGY; CDR2 reads YDSYTSSV. The V and J ends lost 9 bases and 2 bases, in that order; junction bases with no gene match: 7. In nucleotides, the CDR3 is TGTGCCACCCGGCTATATTATTATAAGAAACTCTTT. It codes for CATRLYYYKKLF.

About this clone: A much larger clone lies a single base off, so this may be a read error. V and J are TRGV3 and TRGJP2. This CDR3 has 16 amino acids. The germline gives CDR1 VTNTFY, CDR2 YDVSTARD (reference sequence). Trimming cost V 2 bases and J 1 base; bases outside gene matches: 7. CDR3 in amino acids: CATWDKRFSSDWIKTF. As DNA, the CDR3 is TGTGCCACCTGGGACAAGCGATTTAGTAGTGATTGGATCAAGACGTTT.

The chain joins TRGV9 to TRGJ1 or TRGJ2. Germline CDR1 GITISATS, CDR2 ISYDGTV (reference sequence). V lost 0 bases to trimming and J lost 10 bases; unmatched junction nucleotides: 21. The length of the CDR3 is 17 residues. CDR3 in amino acids: CALWEVLPGFGIRKKLF. CDR3 bases: TGTGCCTTGTGGGAGGTGCTCCCGGGATTTGGGATTAGGAAGAAACTCTTT.

This clone was observed a few times. With a far larger clone one base away, a read error is the likely cause. The same CDR3 also results from other DNA sequences found in this sample. The rearrangement joins TRGV9 to TRGJP. CDR1 and CDR2 (germline): GITISATS, ISYDGTV (reference sequence). This CDR3 is built from 15 residues. The CDR3 protein is CALWEVELGKKIKVF. DNA of the CDR3: TGCGCCTTGTGGGAGGTTGAGTTGGGCAAAAAAATCAAGGTATTT.

Details on this clone: It may be a read error: a sequence one base away is much more abundant. In the same sample, other DNA sequences code for this CDR3. V and J are TRGV9 and TRGJ1 or TRGJ2. CDR3 length equals 13 residues. The germline V gene encodes CDR1 GITISATS and CDR2 ISYDGTV (reference sequence). The CDR3 loop is CALWEFLLDGKLF. The CDR3 DNA follows: TGTGCCTTGTGGGAGTTTCTTTTGGATGGGAAACTCTTC.

This clone was seen only a few times. At the DNA level, this CDR3 is encoded by other sequences in the same sample as well. The chain couples TRGV9 to TRGJP. The CDR3 runs 15 residues. Germline V gene sequence: CDR1 GITISATS, CDR2 ISYDGTV (reference sequence). Trimming at V came to 4 bases and at J to 8 bases, leaving 5 bases not matched to a gene. The CDR3 here is CALWEIKLGKKIKVF. CDR3 bases: TGTGCCTTGTGGGAAATTAAGTTGGGCAAAAAAATCAAGGTATTT.

In regard to this clone: This may stem from a read error, because a much larger clone lies one nucleotide away. The chain couples TRGV9 to TRGJP. V lost 5 bases to trimming and J lost 4 bases; unmatched junction nucleotides: 5. CDR1 and CDR2 (germline): GITISATS, ISYDGTV (reference sequence). The CDR3 is 16 amino acids. The CDR3 protein is CALWGGQELGKKIKVF. The CDR3 nucleotides read TGTGCCTTGTGGGGGGGCCAAGAGTTGGGCAAAAAAATCAAGGTATTT.

Worth noting for this clone: Translating the DNA gives a protein that differs from the TCRdb entry at residue 4; the protein shown here is that DNA translation. The gene calls are TRGV9 and TRGJ1 or TRGJ2. This CDR3 has 14 amino acids. Germline V gene data show CDR1 as GITISATS and CDR2 as ISYDGTV (reference sequence). This CDR3 is CALREVTDRMKKLF. The CDR3, as DNA: TGTGCCTTGCGGGAGGTCACCGATCGGATGAAGAAACTCTTT.

With regard to this clone: A read error is likely here: a far larger clone is one base away. Here the CDR3 DNA reads TGTGCCGCCTGGGATGATAAGAAACTCTTT. Protein product: CAAWDDKKLF. This sequence joins TRGV4 and TRGJ1 or TRGJ2. The CDR3 is 10 amino acids. Germline V gives CDR1 EGSTGY, CDR2 YDSYTSSV.